This T cell receptor (beta chain) emerged from a study of cytomegalovirus exposure and HLA in healthy donors. Regarding the study as a whole: Cytomegalovirus association was assigned to approximately 160 TCR beta chains.

V was clipped by 1 base and J by 2 bases; unmatched bases: 5. Germline values: CDR1 LGHNA, CDR2 YNFKEQ. CDR3 size: 15 residues. This clone was counted a few times. Its antigen is unknown. Produced via immunoSEQ multiplex PCR; TCRdb's table is partial and in-frame only. The sample contains 330,000 or so clones, 70% to 90% of which appear only once. This clonotype was sampled from a woman aged 18-29 years in good health and CMV-seronegative. V is TRBV4-2 and J is TRBJ2-7; 7 positions agree with TRBD2. The specimen was PBMCs. The CDR3 spells CASSQVGGGPYEQYF. CDR3 in DNA: TGTGCCAGCAGCCAAGTTGGGGGGGGACCCTACGAGCAGTACTTC.